This T cell receptor beta chain was obtained from a study of control samples from healthy donors and cancer patients (dated by TCRdb to the early 2020s). Library preparation was by the immunoSEQ multiplex PCR assay. In TCRdb, the immuneACCESS table is reduced to in-frame sequences with V and J assigned. These tables do not hold every clone; where another copy was compared, an unresolved V gene accounts for under half, and the others remain unexplained. Across this sample there are about 120,000 clones, with about 91% seen only once. The ten largest make up about 3.2% of the sample. This clone was seen a few times. Its antigen specificity is not known. No quality values exist for individual bases; no much larger clone is one base distant. This sample also contains other DNA sequences that code for the same CDR3. Inclusive of the bounding cysteine and phenylalanine, the CDR3 is 12 residues long. Only the CDR3 part of the read is kept: 36 bases, read in frame from the first base. According to the germline V gene, CDR1 reads SGHDT and CDR2 reads YYEEEE. V and J lose 2 bases and 8 bases, and a span of 10 bases separates them.

Source material: blood. Recombination linked TRBV5-6 to TRBJ1-1; the D gene is possibly TRBD1, with 5 bases matching. The receptor comes from a man between 40 and 49 years old in good health. CDR3 sequence: CASSLRGTEAFF. The sequence in DNA is TGTGCCAGCAGCTTACGGGGGACGGAAGCTTTCTTT.